A single sample is the source of the 9 T cell receptor beta chains below, sequenced in a study of beta chain features in type 1 diabetes. Study-level findings and limits: Significant though moderate, a shortening of TCRB CDR3s appeared in all four CD4+ subsets of Type 1 diabetes patients.

Sequenced material consisted of expressed TCRB transcripts (all of the isolated RNA was reverse transcribed). Assay: immunoSEQ multiplex PCR; the TCRdb copy retains only in-frame clones and omits some. Here the sample spans hundreds of thousands of clones, over 13% being singletons. Antigens for these TCRs are unknown. Material for sequencing was naive CD4+ T cells from blood. These receptors originate from a man in his late teens or twenties with type 1 diabetes.

This clone was counted a few times. The V gene is TRBV28, the J gene TRBJ2-3; TRBD1 agrees at 10 bases. The CDR3 runs to 14 residues. The junction had 3 bases not matched to a gene; V was cut back by 6 bases and J by 3 bases. Germline V CDR1 and CDR2: MDHEN, SYDVKM. The CDR3 here is CASRSGQGTDTQYF. CDR3 DNA sequence: TGTGCCAGCAGGTCGGGACAGGGGACAGATACGCAGTATTTT.

A few counts support this clone. DNA of the CDR3: TGTGCCAGCAGTGTAGGGGTTTATAATTCACCCCTCCACTTT. It yields the protein CASSVGVYNSPLHF. J is TRBJ1-6 and V is TRBV2, with TRBD1 as a possible D gene (5 bases). From germline, CDR1 is SNHLY and CDR2 FYNNEI. The V end was cut by 4 bases, the J end by 4 bases, with 8 bases between. The CDR3 is made up of 14 amino acids.

This clone was detected a few times. The CDR3: CASSPGLVGRGEQYF. The CDR3 DNA is TGTGCCAGCTCACCGGGACTAGTGGGTCGCGGCGAGCAGTACTTC. The chain recombines TRBV18 with TRBJ2-7, with TRBD2 matching over 8 bases. The germline CDR1 and CDR2 sequences are KGHSH and LQKENI. The ends lost 3 bases at V and 6 bases at J; junction bases unmatched: 10. The CDR3 is 15 residues long. The complete variable domain, with remaining parts taken from reference TRBV18 and TRBJ2-7, reads NAGVMQNPRHLVRRRGQEARLRCSPMKGHSHVYWYRQLPEEGLKFMVYLQKENIIDESGMPKERFSAEFPKEGPSILRIQQVVRGDSAAYFCASSPGLVGRGEQYFGPGTRLTVT.

The V call is TRBV10-3, the J call TRBJ2-7, with D perhaps assigned TRBD1 or TRBD2 (5 bases each). V lost 5 bases and J 0 bases, leaving 11 bases between the germline ends. The CDR3 contains 14 residues. Germline V gene sequence: CDR1 ENHRY, CDR2 SYGVKD. In DNA form, the CDR3 reads TGTGCCATCAGTCCGGGACGGGACTCCTACGAGCAGTACTTC. It codes for CAISPGRDSYEQYF.

The CDR3 region is CASSHTTGFESNTGELFF. CDR3 bases: TGTGCCAGCAGCCACACTACAGGGTTCGAGTCGAACACCGGGGAGCTGTTTTTT. The chain is built from TRBV13 and TRBJ2-2; TRBD1 might be the D (6 bases). The CDR3 runs to 18 residues. Germline CDR1 and CDR2: PRHDT and FYEKMQ (reference sequence). V was shortened by 5 bases and J by 0 bases, with 19 bases between the two germline ends.

The chain uses TRBV25-1 and TRBJ2-7, with 12 bases identical to TRBD2. The V gene's germline CDR1 is MGHDK and CDR2 SYGVNS. With V trimmed by 2 bases and J by 1 base, 3 bases remained unmatched. CDR3 length: 16 residues. The CDR3 coding sequence is TGTGCCAGCAGTGAACCCGGGACTAGCGGGTCCTACGAGCAGTACTTC. Protein product: CASSEPGTSGSYEQYF.

Worth noting for this clone: The same CDR3 also results from other DNA sequences found in this sample. The chain joins TRBV5-1 to TRBJ2-3, with 9 nucleotides matching TRBD2. Germline CDR1 and CDR2: SGHRS and YFSETQ. V lost 0 bases and J lost 0; bases outside the gene matches: 2. The CDR3 runs to 16 residues. CDR3 sequence (DNA): TGCGCCAGCAGCTTGGGTACTAGCGGGAGCACAGATACGCAGTATTTT. This gives the protein CASSLGTSGSTDTQYF. The full variable domain, its missing parts supplied by reference TRBV5-1 and TRBJ2-3, is KAGVTQTPRYLIKTRGQQVTLSCSPISGHRSVSWYQQTPGQGLQFLFEYFSETQRNKGNFPGRFSGRQFSNSRSEMNVSTLELGDSALYLCASSLGTSGSTDTQYFGPGTRLTVL.

This clone was detected a few times. The genes are TRBV7-8 and TRBJ1-3, with a weak D call TRBD1 (5 bases). The CDR3 sequence is 14 residues long. In germline, CDR1 is SGHVS, CDR2 FQNEAQ. Trimming removed 5 bases from V and 2 bases from J, with 10 bases in between. The CDR3 nucleotides read TGTGCCAGCAGCCCTTCCAGGGCTGGAAACACCATATATTTT. It yields the protein CASSPSRAGNTIYF.

This clone is a singleton in its sample. The chain is built from TRBV5-1 and TRBJ2-3; 9 bases line up with TRBD2. The CDR3 contains 15 residues. Germline CDR1 SGHRS, CDR2 YFSETQ. V lost 4 bases, J lost 8 bases, and 11 bases stayed unmatched. CDR3 loop: CASSTAGGDSVTQYF. The CDR3 DNA reads as TGCGCCAGCAGCACTGCGGGAGGGGATAGCGTTACGCAGTATTTT.